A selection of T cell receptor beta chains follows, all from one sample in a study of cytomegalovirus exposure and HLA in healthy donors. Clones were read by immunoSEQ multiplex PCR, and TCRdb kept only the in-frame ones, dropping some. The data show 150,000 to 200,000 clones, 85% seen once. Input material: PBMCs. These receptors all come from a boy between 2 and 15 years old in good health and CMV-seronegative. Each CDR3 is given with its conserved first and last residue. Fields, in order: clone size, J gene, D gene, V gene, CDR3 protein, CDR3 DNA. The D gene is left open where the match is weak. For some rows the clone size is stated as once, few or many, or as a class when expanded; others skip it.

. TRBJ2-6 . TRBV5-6 CASSLPGSGANVLTF TGTGCCAGCAGCTTGCCGGGGAGTGGGGCCAACGTCCTGACTTTC
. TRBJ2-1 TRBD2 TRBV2 CASSPELGLWNEQFF TGTGCCAGCAGTCCAGAGTTGGGACTATGGAATGAGCAGTTCTTC
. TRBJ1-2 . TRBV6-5 CASSFQLVGGNGYTF TGTGCCAGCAGTTTTCAATTGGTAGGGGGAAATGGCTACACCTTC
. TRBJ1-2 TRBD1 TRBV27 CASRKTGGYGYTF TGTGCCAGCAGAAAAACAGGGGGCTATGGCTACACCTTC
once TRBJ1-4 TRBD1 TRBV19 CASSIRTGGGNEKLFF TGTGCCAGTAGTATACGGACAGGAGGGGGTAATGAAAAACTGTTTTTT
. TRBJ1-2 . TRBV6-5 CASSYRNRGGYGYTF TGTGCCAGCAGTTACCGGAACAGAGGGGGCTATGGCTACACCTTC
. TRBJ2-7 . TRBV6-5 CASSSPKGYEQYF TGTGCCAGCAGTTCACCAAAGGGGTACGAGCAGTACTTC
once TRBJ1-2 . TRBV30 CAWRAPNYGYTF TGTGCCTGGAGGGCACCTAACTATGGCTACACCTTC
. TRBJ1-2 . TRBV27 CASSLGANYGYTF TGTGCCAGCAGTCTAGGGGCTAACTATGGCTACACCTTC
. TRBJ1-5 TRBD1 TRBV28 CASSTSGTGINQPQHF TGTGCCAGCAGTACATCCGGGACAGGCATCAATCAGCCCCAGCATTTT
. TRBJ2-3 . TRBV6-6 CASSYWWQTSTDTQYF TGTGCCAGCAGTTACTGGTGGCAGACAAGCACAGATACGCAGTATTTT
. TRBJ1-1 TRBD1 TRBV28 CASSSVGQAGIAEAFF TGTGCCAGCAGTTCCGTAGGACAGGCGGGAATCGCTGAAGCTTTCTTT
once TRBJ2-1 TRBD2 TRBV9 CASSVGLAGAHYNEQFF TGTGCCAGCAGCGTGGGACTAGCGGGGGCCCATTACAATGAGCAGTTCTTC
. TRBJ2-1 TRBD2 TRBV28 CASSFRAGGSGEQFF TGTGCCAGCAGTTTTAGAGCGGGAGGATCGGGTGAGCAGTTCTTC
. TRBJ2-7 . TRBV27 CASSFGTGPSYEQYF TGTGCCAGCAGTTTTGGAACAGGGCCGTCCTACGAGCAGTACTTC
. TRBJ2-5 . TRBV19 CASTEMGDRPYF TGTGCCAGTACGGAGATGGGAGACAGGCCGTACTTC
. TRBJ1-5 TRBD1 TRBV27 CASSPTSGTGFNQPQHF TGTGCCAGCAGTCCGACCTCCGGGACAGGTTTCAATCAGCCCCAGCATTTT
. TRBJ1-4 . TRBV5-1 CASSLEQGSDEKLFF TGCGCCAGCAGCTTGGAACAGGGCTCGGATGAAAAACTGTTTTTT
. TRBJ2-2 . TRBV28 CASSSTYRQVLNTGELFF TGTGCCAGCAGTTCGACCTATCGACAGGTTCTTAACACCGGGGAGCTGTTTTTT
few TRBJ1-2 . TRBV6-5 CASSPEGVDGYTF TGTGCCAGCAGCCCCGAGGGGGTTGATGGCTACACCTTC
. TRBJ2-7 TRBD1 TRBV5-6 CASSWDSYEQYF TGTGCCAGCAGCTGGGACAGCTACGAGCAGTACTTC
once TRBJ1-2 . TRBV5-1 CASSLGASTYGYTF TGCGCCAGCAGCTTGGGGGCTTCTACCTATGGTTACACCTTC
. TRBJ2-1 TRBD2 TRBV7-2 CASSPGTSGNEQFF TGTGCCAGCAGCCCCGGTACTAGCGGCAATGAGCAGTTCTTC
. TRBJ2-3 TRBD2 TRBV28 CASSMVLAGDADTQYF TGTGCCAGCAGTATGGTTCTAGCGGGTGATGCAGATACGCAGTATTTT
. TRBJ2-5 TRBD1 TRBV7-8 CASSLDKFEGQGRFGETQYF TGTGCCAGCAGCCTAGATAAATTTGAAGGACAGGGGAGGTTCGGAGAGACCCAGTACTTC
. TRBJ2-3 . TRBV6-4 CASSEEQGGADTQYF TGTGCCAGCAGTGAGGAACAGGGTGGGGCAGATACGCAGTATTTT
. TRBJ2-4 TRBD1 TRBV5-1 CASSQPSTGGSKNIQYF TGCGCCAGCAGCCAACCTTCGACAGGGGGTTCCAAAAACATTCAGTACTTC
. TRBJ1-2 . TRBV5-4 CASSLRSIIANYGYTF TGTGCCAGCAGCCTTCGGTCGATAATAGCTAACTATGGCTACACCTTC
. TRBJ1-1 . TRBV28 CASKAVINTEAFF TGTGCCAGCAAAGCGGTGATAAACACTGAAGCTTTCTTT